Listed below are T cell receptor beta chains from one sample, sequenced in a study of T-cell reconstitution after alpha-beta-depleted transplantation in children. TCRdb recomputed calls from the PCR reads with MiXCR, one row per CDR3 protein. There are 750,000 to 950,000 distinct CDR3 sequences in the sample; 15% to 20% occur only once, and approximately 5% lies in the top ten. The material sequenced was PBMCs, mostly from graft donor cells, taken 360 days after TCRalphabeta/CD19-depleted stem cell transplant. The receptors were gathered from a male patient younger than 18 who had a stem cell transplant for acute lymphoblastic leukemia, so the T cells may come from the graft donor. Each CDR3 is given without its conserved first and last residue. A D gene is named only where the DNA matches it firmly. A clone size is listed for some rows: how often the clone was seen (once, few, many), or a class if it is expanded.

d_call	clone_size	j_call	v_call	cdr3_aa
TRBD1	NA	TRBJ2-1	TRBV5-1	ASRDRAANEQF
TRBD2	NA	TRBJ2-5	TRBV5-4	ASSLGDPGLAGSWETQY
NA	few	TRBJ2-7	TRBV6-6	ASSYSVRDEQY
NA	NA	TRBJ2-3	TRBV11-2	ASSLGGAYSNTQY
NA	NA	TRBJ1-3	TRBV11-2	ASSQVSVRGSGNTIY
NA	NA	TRBJ1-3	TRBV12-3/TRBV12-4	ASSSPLTGSGNTIY
TRBD1	few	TRBJ2-1	TRBV30	AWRRDREGNEQF
NA	NA	TRBJ2-1	TRBV27	ASGTSHSYNEQF
NA	NA	TRBJ1-2	TRBV12-3/TRBV12-4	ASSFTVRDGLFPQYGYT
TRBD1	NA	TRBJ1-1	TRBV5-1	ASSLVVGTGNGLDTEAF
TRBD1	NA	TRBJ1-5	TRBV12-3/TRBV12-4	ASSPDHGTGGNQPQH
NA	few	TRBJ2-4	TRBV25-1	ASSGPGPVTKNIQY
NA	few	TRBJ1-1	TRBV4-1	ASNRPGGNTEAF
NA	NA	TRBJ1-1	TRBV11-1	ASSSIISGGLPMNTEAF
NA	many	TRBJ2-6	TRBV7-9	ASSFWAASGANVLT
NA	NA	TRBJ2-7	TRBV2	ASSEATRWEQY
TRBD2	NA	TRBJ2-1	TRBV20-1	SARSGLAGIRLFGEQF
TRBD2	few	TRBJ2-3	TRBV6-1	ASRRSASGLASTDTQY
TRBD2	NA	TRBJ2-2	TRBV12-3/TRBV12-4	ASSLSGSRTGELF
NA	many	TRBJ2-7	TRBV12-3/TRBV12-4	ASSSLLWEQY
NA	few	TRBJ2-7	TRBV2	ASRDLGGGRSYEQY
NA	NA	TRBJ1-5	TRBV27	ASSPIFSRDQPQH
NA	NA	TRBJ2-5	TRBV9	ASSVGVGQETQY
TRBD1	NA	TRBJ1-4	TRBV29-1	SAQGDSRGKDEKLF
TRBD1	NA	TRBJ1-4	TRBV7-9	ASSRRRDRGYEKLF